These 17 T cell receptor beta chains came from one sample sequenced in a study of cytomegalovirus exposure and HLA in healthy donors. Primers for the PCR totalled 60 Vbeta and 13 Jbeta. Sequencing used immunoSEQ multiplex PCR; TCRdb keeps in-frame clones, though not all of them. The repertoire includes over 100,000 clones, roughly 73% of them detected once, and 1.1% sits in the top ten. Sample: PBMCs. Receptor source: a male donor in good health and CMV-seronegative.

The V and J genes are TRBV6-6 and TRBJ1-4; D possibly corresponds to TRBD1 (5 bases). This CDR3 has 14 amino acids. CDR1 is MNHNY, CDR2 SVGAGI, per germline (reference sequence). Trimming pared 4 bases from V and 2 bases from J, leaving 8 bases between. The CDR3 loop reads CASSSQGTNEKLFF. CDR3 sequence (DNA): TGTGCCAGCAGTTCCCAGGGTACTAATGAAAAACTGTTTTTT.

The V call is TRBV29-1, the J call TRBJ2-2; TRBD2 agrees at 7 bases. Looked up from germline, CDR1 is SQVTM and CDR2 is ANQGSEA. V lost 5 bases and J lost 5; bases outside the gene matches: 11. This CDR3 has 15 residues. The CDR3 DNA sequence: TGCAGCGTTCCTGCCCCGGGACTACCTACCGGGGAGCTGTTTTTT. As protein: CSVPAPGLPTGELFF.

This sequence joins TRBV27 and TRBJ1-5; 7 bases map to TRBD1. The V and J ends lost 2 bases and 5 bases, in that order; junction bases with no gene match: 9. Germline values: CDR1 MNHEY, CDR2 SMNVEV (reference sequence). The CDR3 is 16 amino acids. CDR3 coding DNA: TGTGCCAGCAGTTTAGGGACGACAGGGCGGGATCAGCCCCAGCATTTT. Translated: CASSLGTTGRDQPQHF.

V usage is TRBV7-9 and J usage is TRBJ1-1; D is perhaps TRBD1 (5 bases). CDR1 SEHNR and CDR2 FQNEAQ come from the germline V gene (reference sequence). The CDR3 totals 14 residues. The ends were cut back, 5 bases at V and 2 bases at J, with 12 bases in the middle. CDR3 nucleotide sequence: TGTGCCAGCAGCCCGCAGGGCCCTAACACTGAAGCTTTCTTT. This encodes CASSPQGPNTEAFF.

CDR3 residues: CASSGQFRTDTQYF. CDR3 coding DNA: TGTGCCAGTAGTGGGCAATTTCGCACAGATACGCAGTATTTT. The V and J genes are TRBV19 and TRBJ2-3; D not certain. The CDR3 is 14 residues long. Germline V gives CDR1 LNHDA, CDR2 SQIVND (reference sequence). Trimming removed 5 bases from V and 1 base from J, with 10 bases in between.

The chain joins TRBV10-2 to TRBJ2-5, with D perhaps matching TRBD1 (5 bases). Deletions cut 2 bases from V and 0 bases from J, with 10 bases between. Germline CDR1 and CDR2: WSHSY and SAAADI. This CDR3 comprises 15 residues. CDR3 nucleotide sequence: TGCGCCAGCAGTGAGAGGGGCAGCTACCAAGAGACCCAGTACTTC. Protein product: CASSERGSYQETQYF.

The CDR3 sequence is CASNKGGGRKETQYF. The CDR3 nucleotides read TGTGCCAGCAACAAAGGCGGGGGGCGTAAAGAGACCCAGTACTTC. This rearrangement joins TRBV7-6 to TRBJ2-5; 8 nucleotides agree with TRBD2. This CDR3 contains 15 residues. The junction had 10 bases not matched to a gene; V was cut back by 7 bases and J by 3 bases. Germline V CDR1 and CDR2: SGHVS, FNYEAQ.

This clone was found a few times. The CDR3 loop reads CASFRGETQYF. The CDR3 DNA is TGTGCCAGTTTCAGGGGGGAGACCCAGTACTTC. The chain has TRBV6-5 and TRBJ2-5; 7 bases are a match to TRBD1. The CDR3 sequence is 11 residues long. V lost 9 bases, J lost 5 bases, and 3 bases stayed unmatched. Germline CDR1 MNHEY, CDR2 SVGAGI.

V gene TRBV6-1 combines with J gene TRBJ2-7; maybe TRBD2 (7 bases). Trimming removed 6 bases from V and 6 bases from J, with 18 bases in between. There are 14 residues in the CDR3. Germline CDR1 MNHNS, CDR2 SASEGT. The CDR3 DNA sequence: TGTGCCAGCAGCTATGAGCGGGACATCGCCGAGCAGTACTTC. It specifies CASSYERDIAEQYF.

This chain uses TRBV2 with TRBJ2-3, with D perhaps matching TRBD2 (5 bases). The CDR3 extends over 14 amino acids. CDR1 and CDR2 (germline): SNHLY, FYNNEI. V gave up 5 bases and J gave up 0 bases, with 9 bases separating them. The CDR3 loop reads CASSPTSSTDTQYF. CDR3 bases: TGTGCCAGCAGTCCCACTAGTAGCACAGATACGCAGTATTTT.

On this clone itself: One junction end disagrees with the germline gene, perhaps due to a read error. This chain connects TRBV4-3 to TRBJ2-7, with a possible D match to TRBD1 (5 bases). Germline lookup yields CDR1 LGHNA and CDR2 YSLEER. This CDR3 is 14 amino acids long. This CDR3 reads CASSPGPGSYGQYF. The CDR3 DNA is TGCGCCAGCAGCCCCGGCCCAGGGTCCTACGGGCAGTACTTC.

V is TRBV6-1 and J is TRBJ2-5, with a weak D call TRBD1 (5 bases). Trimming removed 7 bases from V and 1 base from J, with 16 bases in between. CDR1 and CDR2 from the germline V gene are MNHNS and SASEGT. The CDR3 consists of 15 residues. As DNA, the CDR3 is TGTGCCAGCACCCGAAACCCGACAGCCCAAGAGACCCAGTACTTC. Its translation: CASTRNPTAQETQYF.

J is TRBJ2-3 and V is TRBV7-2, with 7 bases aligning to TRBD1. J lost 3 bases, V lost 5 bases, and 11 bases had no gene match. CDR1 is SGHTA and CDR2 is FQGNSA in the germline V gene. The CDR3 has 16 amino acids. CDR3 residues: CASSPGYRGYTDTQYF. The CDR3, as DNA: TGTGCCAGCAGCCCCGGCTACAGGGGTTATACAGATACGCAGTATTTT. The variable domain in full, completed from reference TRBV7-2 and TRBJ2-3, reads GAGVSQSPSNKVTEKGKDVELRCDPISGHTALYWYRQSLGQGLEFLIYFQGNSAPDKSGLPSDRFSAERTGGSVSTLTIQRTQQEDSAVYLCASSPGYRGYTDTQYFGPGTRLTVL.

The chain is built from TRBV4-1 and TRBJ2-2, with a possible D match to TRBD1 (5 bases). The ends were cut back, 2 bases at V and 5 bases at J, with 12 bases in the middle. The CDR3 has 15 residues. CDR1 is MGHRA and CDR2 is YSYEKL in the germline V gene. In DNA form, the CDR3 reads TGCGCCAGCAGCCAATTCTCCAGGGCTACCGGGGAGCTGTTTTTT. As protein: CASSQFSRATGELFF.

The gene calls are TRBV5-1 and TRBJ2-7; 7 nucleotides line up with TRBD1. Germline CDR1 is SGHRS and CDR2 is YFSETQ. With 0 bases clipped from V and 3 bases from J, the junction kept 9 bases outside the gene matches. The CDR3 length is 16 residues. The CDR3 sequence: CASSLGFGTDRYEQYF. The CDR3, as DNA: TGCGCCAGCAGCTTGGGATTTGGGACAGACCGCTACGAGCAGTACTTC. The variable domain in full, with the rest retrieved from reference TRBV5-1 and TRBJ2-7, is KAGVTQTPRYLIKTRGQQVTLSCSPISGHRSVSWYQQTPGQGLQFLFEYFSETQRNKGNFPGRFSGRQFSNSRSEMNVSTLELGDSALYLCASSLGFGTDRYEQYFGPGTRLTVT.

This chain uses TRBV9 with TRBJ1-1; no definite D call. The CDR3 runs to 14 residues. V lost 0 bases to trimming and J lost 1 base, with 7 bases between them. Germline CDR1 SGDLS, CDR2 YYNGEE. CDR3 sequence (DNA): TGTGCCAGCAGCGTAGTTGGAGGGAACACTGAAGCTTTCTTT. Translation gives CASSVVGGNTEAFF.

This rearrangement joins TRBV7-8 to TRBJ2-2; TRBD2 agrees at 12 bases. The J segment lost 5 bases and the V segment lost 5 bases, leaving 3 bases of the junction unmatched. Germline assignment: CDR1 SGHVS and CDR2 FQNEAQ. The CDR3 loop spans 15 amino acids. CDR3 coding DNA: TGTGCCAGCAGCCCTCTAGCGGGGGGGACCGGGGAGCTGTTTTTT. Residues: CASSPLAGGTGELFF.